This T cell receptor (beta chain) was recorded in a study of cytomegalovirus exposure and HLA in healthy donors. Looking at the study overall: Counted in an early data release were about 85 million unique TCRs from HLA-typed donors. Study observations and caveats: Immune exposure was documented only through CMV serostatus.

PCR was performed using 60 Vbeta and 13 Jbeta primers. Profiled with immunoSEQ multiplex PCR; TCRdb holds only in-frame clones, not every one. There are fewer than 80,000 clones in the sample; roughly two thirds occur only once, and 6.5% to 7.5% lies in the top ten. Of note for this clone: Its specificity is unknown.

Sequencing was performed on PBMCs. The sequence was collected from a woman in her forties or fifties in good health and CMV-seropositive.

The CDR3 sequence is CSVVGGLAGTSTDTQYF. CDR3 bases: TGCAGCGTTGTAGGTGGTCTAGCGGGGACTAGCACAGATACGCAGTATTTT. The chain links TRBV29-1 to TRBJ2-3; 9 positions match TRBD2. V was pared by 4 bases and J by 0 bases, with 11 bases of the junction left unmatched. This CDR3 has 17 residues. CDR1 and CDR2 from the germline V gene are SQVTM and ANQGSEA.